Below are 17 T cell receptor beta chains sequenced from a single sample in a study of Graves' ophthalmopathy and Graves' hyperthyroidism. From RNA, the CDR3 regions of TCR beta chains were amplified and sequenced. Amplification began with first-round RT-PCR using HTBI primers, then second-round multiplex PCR was performed. Using its own MiXCR run on the multiplex PCR reads, TCRdb lists one record per CDR3 protein. The profile shows some 350,000 distinct CDR3 sequences, approximately 18% of them singletons. The sequenced sample was peripheral blood. Source of these receptors: an adult woman with stable Graves' hyperthyroidism.

This clonotype has just a few counts. The V gene is TRBV19, the J gene TRBJ1-1, with D perhaps matching TRBD1 (5 bases). CDR3 size: 16 residues. Trimming shortened V by 4 bases and J by 3 bases, and 18 bases separated the two germline ends. Germline lookup yields CDR1 LNHDA and CDR2 SQIVND (reference sequence). Here the CDR3 DNA reads TGTGCCAGTAGTACTGTACCGGGACGGAAGTACACTGAAGCTTTCTTT. It encodes CASSTVPGRKYTEAFF. The full variable domain, its missing parts supplied by reference TRBV19 and TRBJ1-1, is DGGITQSPKYLFRKEGQNVTLSCEQNLNHDAMYWYRQDPGQGLRLIYYSQIVNDFQKGDIAEGYSVSREKKESFPLTVTSAQKNPTAFYLCASSTVPGRKYTEAFFGQGTRLTVV.

The table lists this clonotype with many counts. V and J are TRBV12-3 or TRBV12-4 and TRBJ1-5; unclear D gene. The CDR3 length is 12 residues. Trimming removed 3 bases at V and 5 bases at J, with 5 bases between. The DNA for the CDR3 is TGTGCCAGCAGTTTTTTGCATCAGCCCCAGCATTTT. The encoded protein is CASSFLHQPQHF.

The chain links TRBV19 to TRBJ2-3, with D possibly being TRBD1 (5 bases). V lost 4 bases and J lost 2, with 7 bases in between. The germline V gene has CDR1 LNHDA and CDR2 SQIVND (reference sequence). The length of the CDR3 is 13 residues. The CDR3 coding sequence is TGTGCCAGTAGTACAGGGATCACAGATACGCAGTATTTT. Protein: CASSTGITDTQYF. Together with reference TRBV19 and TRBJ2-3, the CDR3 gives the full variable domain: DGGITQSPKYLFRKEGQNVTLSCEQNLNHDAMYWYRQDPGQGLRLIYYSQIVNDFQKGDIAEGYSVSREKKESFPLTVTSAQKNPTAFYLCASSTGITDTQYFGPGTRLTVL.

This clonotype was counted at least ten times. The gene calls are TRBV6-5 and TRBJ2-7; 16 positions agree with TRBD2. Trimming cost V 8 bases and J 2 bases; bases outside gene matches: 3. Germline assignment: CDR1 MNHEY and CDR2 SVGAGI. The CDR3 has 15 residues. DNA of the CDR3: TGTGCCAGCTACGGGACTAGCGGGAGGGCCTACGAGCAGTACTTC. Translated: CASYGTSGRAYEQYF.

This chain connects TRBV29-1 to TRBJ1-1, with D perhaps TRBD1 (5 bases). Germline V gives CDR1 SQVTM, CDR2 ANQGSEA. The CDR3 is made up of 13 amino acids. Trimming pared 0 bases from V and 4 bases from J, leaving 9 bases between. The CDR3 coding sequence is TGCAGCGTTGAAGACCCCGGGGCCACTGAAGCTTTCTTT. This sequence encodes CSVEDPGATEAFF.

This clonotype was recorded once. A much larger clone lies a single base off, so this may be a read error. The chain joins TRBV9 to TRBJ2-2; tentatively, D is TRBD1 or TRBD2 (6 bases each). Germline V gene lookup returns CDR1 SGDLS and CDR2 YYNGEE. The ends were cut back, 4 bases at V and 0 bases at J, with 13 bases in the middle. The CDR3 length is 16 residues. The CDR3 bases are TGTGCCAGCAGCATAACCGGGGGCACGAACACCGGGGAGCTGTTTTTT. Protein: CASSITGGTNTGELFF. Combining the CDR3 with reference TRBV9 and TRBJ2-2 gives the whole variable domain DSGVTQTPKHLITATGQRVTLRCSPRSGDLSVYWYQQSLDQGLQFLIQYYNGEERAKGNILERFSAQQFPDLHSELNLSSLELGDSALYFCASSITGGTNTGELFFGEGSRLTVL.

This clonotype was recorded a few times. The V and J genes are TRBV10-3 and TRBJ2-2; TRBD1 matches 9 bases. Per germline, CDR1 ENHRY and CDR2 SYGVKD. The V segment lost 11 bases and the J segment 5 bases; nucleotides outside the gene matches: 12. There are 15 residues in the CDR3. The CDR3 DNA reads TGTGCCGTACATTCCGGGACAGGGCGGACCGGGGAGCTGTTTTTT. It encodes CAVHSGTGRTGELFF.

This clonotype was seen a few times. The rearrangement links TRBV2 to TRBJ2-7; D is unresolved. Germline V gene data show CDR1 as SNHLY and CDR2 as FYNNEI. V was trimmed by 2 bases and J by 3 bases, leaving 17 bases between them. The CDR3 sequence is 16 residues long. The CDR3 DNA is TGTGCCAGCAGTGAAAGGGTACGGTCAGGAATCTACGAGCAGTACTTC. Protein sequence: CASSERVRSGIYEQYF.

Comments on this clonotype: The conserved phenylalanine or tryptophan is not found at the CDR3 terminus, so this likely reflects a read error. V is TRBV6-2 or TRBV6-3 and J is TRBJ1-2; 12 nucleotides match TRBD1. The CDR3 has 16 residues. Germline loops: CDR1 MNHEY, CDR2 SVGEGT. The trim removed 4 bases at V and 8 bases at J, leaving 11 bases unmatched. CDR3 nucleotide sequence: TGTGCCAGCAGTTTCCACCGGGACAGGGGGCGTGGAGGCTACACCGTC. As protein: CASSFHRDRGRGGYTV.

This clonotype was picked up a small number of times. This chain uses TRBV29-1 with TRBJ1-2; 8 bases line up with TRBD1. Germline-derived CDR1 and CDR2 are SQVTM and ANQGSEA. The V segment lost 4 bases and the J segment 4 bases; nucleotides outside the gene matches: 5. This CDR3 spans 13 amino acids. The CDR3 DNA follows: TGCAGCGTTGGGACAGGGAAGGGCTATGGCTACACCTTC. This gives the protein CSVGTGKGYGYTF.

The rearrangement uses TRBV25-1 and TRBJ1-1, with a tentative D call TRBD1 (6 bases). Trimming took 1 base from V and 2 from J, leaving 14 bases between them. Germline CDR1 MGHDK, CDR2 SYGVNS. This CDR3 region has 16 residues. The CDR3, as DNA: TGTGCCAGCAGTGAATCGGGGGGGGCTCAAAACACTGAAGCTTTCTTT. The encoded protein is CASSESGGAQNTEAFF.

This clonotype was counted ten times or more. The V call is TRBV10-3, the J call TRBJ2-5; 11 bases are a match to TRBD1. CDR3 length: 15 amino acids. J gave up 5 bases and V 1 base, and 3 bases lay outside the gene matches. Germline values: CDR1 ENHRY, CDR2 SYGVKD. In DNA form, the CDR3 reads TGTGCCATCAGTGAGTGGACAGGGGGCAGTGAGACCCAGTACTTC. Its translation: CAISEWTGGSETQYF.

The rearrangement uses TRBV6-1 and TRBJ2-7, with D unclear. Germline V gives CDR1 MNHNS, CDR2 SASEGT. The CDR3 is made up of 14 amino acids. Deletions cut 1 base from V and 1 base from J, with 8 bases between. The CDR3 region is CASSEVSESYEQYF. CDR3 coding DNA: TGTGCCAGCAGTGAAGTGTCAGAATCCTACGAGCAGTACTTC.

This clonotype was found many times. Germline and junction disagree at one end, which may indicate a read error. V and J are TRBV12-3 or TRBV12-4 and TRBJ2-4; no firm D call. This CDR3 region has 15 residues. The CDR3 DNA is TGTGCCAGCAGTTTGGGCCTCGCGGCCAAAAACATTAAGTACTTC. Its protein product is CASSLGLAAKNIKYF.

The chain is built from TRBV20-1 and TRBJ2-2; 8 nucleotides line up with TRBD2. With 0 bases clipped from V and 1 base from J, the junction kept 4 bases outside the gene matches. Germline CDR1 reads DFQATT; CDR2 reads SNEGSKA (reference sequence). CDR3 length: 16 amino acids. This chain's CDR3 is CSARDHGRGNTGELFF. CDR3 DNA: TGCAGTGCTAGAGACCACGGGAGGGGGAACACCGGGGAGCTGTTTTTT.

The DNA of the CDR3 is TGTGCCAGCAGCTCATTAGGACAGGGACTAGCCAAAAACATTCAGTACTTC. Translation gives CASSSLGQGLAKNIQYF. The chain recombines TRBV7-9 with TRBJ2-4, with 8 bases identical to TRBD1. J lost 0 bases, V lost 4 bases, and 8 bases had no gene match. The germline V gene encodes CDR1 SEHNR and CDR2 FQNEAQ (reference sequence). CDR3 length equals 17 residues.

This clonotype was found many times. The V call is TRBV28, the J call TRBJ2-7; 8 bases are a match to TRBD1. V was pared by 6 bases and J by 0 bases, with 4 bases of the junction left unmatched. In germline, CDR1 is MDHEN, CDR2 SYDVKM. This CDR3 has 14 residues. CDR3 sequence reads: CASRTTGASYEQYF. DNA of the CDR3: TGTGCCAGCAGAACGACAGGGGCCTCCTACGAGCAGTACTTC.